This TCR beta chain was captured in a study of post-analysis software for immune sequencing data. From germline, CDR1 is PRHDT and CDR2 FYEKMQ (reference sequence). The CDR3 sequence is 14 residues long. V lost 5 bases, J lost 4 bases, and 14 bases lay in between. As for this clonotype: The antigen remains unidentified.

Study observations and caveats: Those with multiple sclerosis, the patient group, showed significantly lower normalized Chao1 diversity than controls. Strong co-clustering by F measure was seen for same-batch samples. Patients carried a handful of TRBV segments more frequently than controls did, and TRBV5-6, TRBV5-1 and TRBV20-1 were among them.

Libraries were made from TCR beta cDNA, and they carried unique molecular identifiers. With roughly 0.85 to 11 million T cells as the source, hundreds of thousands of cDNA molecules resulted. Each CDR3 protein gets one entry after TCRdb re-called the PCR reads with MiXCR. The sample carries approximately 770,000 distinct CDR3 sequences, about 45% recorded once. Material: blood. The sequence derives from a girl aged 10 to 17 with multiple sclerosis. The chain joins TRBV13 to TRBJ1-2; D possibly corresponds to TRBD1 (5 bases). DNA of the CDR3: TGTGCCAGCAGCACTGCCTCGGGGGGCTATGGCTACACCTTC. It translates to CASSTASGGYGYTF.